This paragraph reports one TCR beta chain. Its antigen is not known. The entry originates in a study of T cell responses to AZD1222 COVID-19 vaccine. Looking at the study overall: Second-dose schedules of about 4 or about 12 weeks were combined.

Study-wide results and limits: Variant regions that are unmutated are reportedly the target of nearly half of spike-specific TCRs.

TCRdb's table, derived via immunoSEQ multiplex PCR, lists solely in-frame clones and lacks some. The profile covers about 130,000 clones, with 93% appearing a single time and 2.5% to 4% taken by the ten largest. This CDR3 region has 19 residues. V was pared by 5 bases and J by 1 base, with 26 bases between. The germline V gene has CDR1 SGHAT and CDR2 FQNNGV. The receptor comes from an adult in good health. Sample: peripheral blood, taken on day 0 of AZD1222 vaccination. The rearrangement links TRBV11-2 to TRBJ1-2, with D maybe TRBD1 (6 bases). CDR3 coding DNA: TGTGCCAGCAGCCTATCGCCCCGACGGCGGGGGCGAAATAACTATGGCTACACCTTC. This encodes CASSLSPRRRGRNNYGYTF. Variable domain in full (rest from reference TRBV11-2 and TRBJ1-2): EAGVAQSPRYKIIEKRQSVAFWCNPISGHATLYWYQQILGQGPKLLIQFQNNGVVDDSQLPKDRFSAERLKGVDSTLKIQPAKLEDSAVYLCASSLSPRRRGRNNYGYTFGSGTRLTVV.